Following are 24 T cell receptor beta chains from one sample sequenced in a study of PD-1 blockade in classical Hodgkin lymphoma. TCRdb's copy holds only in-frame clones and misses some; the assay was immunoSEQ multiplex PCR. The sample has 20,000 to 25,000 clones, more than 70% seen once. Time point described: cycle 4 day 1 (C4D1), after less than 7 weeks of nivolumab. All patients experienced relapse after autologous stem cell transplantation, and brentuximab vedotin exposure was variable. The material was peripheral blood mononuclear cells (PBMCs), obtained before the fourth cycle of nivolumab. The receptors originated from a human donor with classical Hodgkin lymphoma.

The gene calls are TRBV6-1 and TRBJ1-5; the D gene is possibly TRBD1 (5 bases). Trimming shortened V by 7 bases and J by 3 bases, and 10 bases separated the two germline ends. The CDR3 runs to 13 residues. CDR1 and CDR2 (germline): MNHNS, SASEGT. The CDR3 loop is CASTGGPNQPQHF. The CDR3 coding sequence is TGTGCCAGCACGGGGGGACCCAATCAGCCCCAGCATTTT.

This clone was seen a handful of times. This chain connects TRBV28 to TRBJ1-1; perhaps TRBD1 as D (5 bases). Trimming removed 5 bases at V and 5 bases at J, with 12 bases between. CDR3 length: 13 amino acids. Germline-derived CDR1 and CDR2 are MDHEN and SYDVKM. The CDR3 coding sequence is TGTGCCAGCAGTGCTAGGACACATACTGAAGCTTTCTTT. Translation: CASSARTHTEAFF.

V gene TRBV5-1 combines with J gene TRBJ2-2; no clear D. V lost 0 bases, J lost 1 base, and 7 bases lay in between. The germline V gene encodes CDR1 SGHRS and CDR2 YFSETQ. The CDR3 runs to 15 residues. The CDR3 coding sequence is TGCGCCAGCAGCTTGGGGCAGATGAACACCGGGGAGCTGTTTTTT. Translated: CASSLGQMNTGELFF.

The V call is TRBV6-1, the J call TRBJ2-7; 7 bases map to TRBD1. The V and J ends lost 0 bases and 0 bases, in that order; junction bases with no gene match: 2. The germline gives CDR1 MNHNS, CDR2 SASEGT. The CDR3 has 15 residues. The CDR3 loop reads CASSEAGTASYEQYF. The CDR3 bases are TGTGCCAGCAGTGAAGCGGGGACAGCCTCCTACGAGCAGTACTTC.

V gene TRBV10-2 combines with J gene TRBJ2-1; possible D gene TRBD2, 6 bases. In germline, CDR1 is WSHSY, CDR2 SAAADI. CDR3 length equals 12 residues. V lost 7 bases to trimming and J lost 4 bases, with 8 bases between them. The CDR3 DNA reads TGCGCCAGCACTAGCGAGTACAATGAGCAGTTCTTC. Protein: CASTSEYNEQFF.

The rearrangement joins TRBV9 to TRBJ1-2; D is undetermined. Germline lookup yields CDR1 SGDLS and CDR2 YYNGEE. CDR3 size: 11 residues. Trimming removed 5 bases at V and 3 bases at J, with 5 bases between. The CDR3 bases are TGTGCCAGCAGTAGGGACTATGGCTACACCTTC. Translated: CASSRDYGYTF.

Concerning this clone itself: The sample carries other DNA sequences with the same CDR3. The chain links TRBV28 to TRBJ1-2; 7 nucleotides match TRBD1. After removal of 5 bases from V and 4 bases from J, the junction contained 1 base not matched to a gene. The CDR3 loop spans 12 amino acids. CDR1 and CDR2 from the germline V gene are MDHEN and SYDVKM. The CDR3 DNA is TGTGCCAGCAGTCGGACAGGCTATGGCTACACCTTC. Its translation: CASSRTGYGYTF.

Details on this clone: Other DNA sequences in the sample encode the same CDR3. The rearrangement uses TRBV28 and TRBJ2-3; D is possibly TRBD2 (6 bases). Trimming left V 5 bases short and J 6 bases short, with 15 bases between. The CDR3 contains 14 residues. Germline-derived CDR1 and CDR2 are MDHEN and SYDVKM. The CDR3 nucleotides read TGTGCCAGCAGTCTACAGCAGGGACTGGATACGCAGTATTTT. Its translation: CASSLQQGLDTQYF.

The chain carries TRBV27 and TRBJ1-2; 8 bases are shared with TRBD1. The CDR3 is 15 residues long. With V trimmed by 5 bases and J by 4 bases, 9 bases remained unmatched. The V gene's germline CDR1 is MNHEY and CDR2 SMNVEV (reference sequence). The CDR3 DNA reads as TGTGCCAGCAGTCCAAGACAGGGGACGATCTATGGCTACACCTTC. It yields the protein CASSPRQGTIYGYTF.

The genes are TRBV18 and TRBJ2-1, with 9 nucleotides matching TRBD1. CDR3 length equals 14 residues. J gave up 8 bases and V 3 bases, and 5 bases lay outside the gene matches. Germline CDR1 KGHSH, CDR2 LQKENI. CDR3: CASSPGQGWDEQFF. The CDR3 DNA follows: TGTGCCAGCTCACCGGGACAGGGTTGGGATGAGCAGTTCTTC.

This clone was counted between two and nine times. J is TRBJ1-1 and V is TRBV19; TRBD1 might be the D (6 bases). V was shortened by 6 bases and J by 6 bases, with 11 bases between the two germline ends. The CDR3 spans 12 residues. Per germline, CDR1 LNHDA and CDR2 SQIVND (reference sequence). The CDR3 DNA reads as TGTGCCAGTAGCGCGGGGGCAGCTGAAGCTTTCTTT. As protein: CASSAGAAEAFF.

Concerning this clone itself: The junction shows a germline mismatch at one end, possibly a read error. The chain combines TRBV2 with TRBJ2-7, with unresolved D. This CDR3 spans 11 amino acids. Germline CDR1 and CDR2: SNHLY and FYNNEI. CDR3 nucleotide sequence: TGTGCCAGCAGTGTAGGACGGTCTCTGGACTTC. This translates into CASSVGRSLDF.

This chain joins TRBV18 and TRBJ2-7; unclear D gene. CDR1 and CDR2 from the germline V gene are KGHSH and LQKENI. Trimming removed 3 bases from V and 7 bases from J, with 7 bases in between. The CDR3 totals 11 residues. The CDR3 loop is CASSPDGEQYF. The CDR3 DNA reads as TGTGCCAGCTCACCTGATGGTGAGCAGTACTTC.

This chain joins TRBV18 and TRBJ2-1, with D perhaps assigned TRBD1 or TRBD2 (5 bases each). Trimming took off 0 bases at V and 5 bases at J, with 17 bases between the two ends. Per the germline V gene, CDR1 is KGHSH and CDR2 is LQKENI. The CDR3 has 17 residues. The CDR3 DNA is TGTGCCAGCTCACCACCCGGGACCTACATAACCGACAATGAGCAGTTCTTC. Protein sequence: CASSPPGTYITDNEQFF.

In this sample, this clone is medium-sized. The chain carries TRBV7-9 and TRBJ1-1; possible D gene TRBD1, 6 bases. This CDR3 is 12 amino acids long. The germline V and J ends were trimmed by 4 bases and 8 bases, with 11 bases remaining between them. In germline, CDR1 is SEHNR, CDR2 FQNEAQ (reference sequence). This chain's CDR3 is CASSWKGTEAFF. CDR3 DNA sequence: TGTGCCAGCAGCTGGAAAGGGACAGAAGCTTTCTTT. The full variable domain, its missing parts supplied by reference TRBV7-9 and TRBJ1-1, is DTGVSQNPRHKITKRGQNVTFRCDPISEHNRLYWYRQTLGQGPEFLTYFQNEAQLEKSRLLSDRFSAERPKGSFSTLEIQRTEQGDSAMYLCASSWKGTEAFFGQGTRLTVV.

The chain combines TRBV11-1 with TRBJ2-3; 8 nucleotides match TRBD2. There are 15 residues in the CDR3. The V gene's germline CDR1 is SGHAT and CDR2 FQDESV (reference sequence). The V segment lost 3 bases and the J segment 4 bases; nucleotides outside the gene matches: 6. The CDR3, as DNA: TGTGCCAGCAGCTTGATCGGGGGGGGCGCAGATACGCAGTATTTT. This codes for CASSLIGGGADTQYF.

The chain uses TRBV11-2 and TRBJ2-5, with D perhaps TRBD1 or TRBD2 (5 bases each). From germline, CDR1 is SGHAT and CDR2 FQNNGV. The germline V and J ends were trimmed by 1 base and 9 bases, with 24 bases remaining between them. The CDR3 loop spans 17 amino acids. The CDR3, as DNA: TGTGCCAGCAGCTTAGCTGGGACCCGGACGCTCCTCGGGGCCCAGTACTTC. Amino acid sequence: CASSLAGTRTLLGAQYF.

The chain joins TRBV10-3 to TRBJ2-5; TRBD1 aligns across 8 bases. Germline assignment: CDR1 ENHRY and CDR2 SYGVKD. Trimming removed 4 bases from V and 2 bases from J; junction bases left unmatched: 0. The CDR3 totals 13 residues. CDR3 loop: CAISGTGQETQYF. The CDR3 coding sequence is TGTGCCATCAGTGGGACAGGGCAAGAGACCCAGTACTTC.

A few counts support this clone. The chain recombines TRBV9 with TRBJ2-2; 10 bases map to TRBD1. V lost 4 bases and J lost 4; bases outside the gene matches: 4. CDR3 length equals 15 residues. Germline V gene data show CDR1 as SGDLS and CDR2 as YYNGEE. The CDR3 region is CASSRGQGFTGELFF. The CDR3 DNA reads TGTGCCAGCAGCAGGGGACAGGGGTTCACCGGGGAGCTGTTTTTT. The complete variable domain, with remaining parts taken from reference TRBV9 and TRBJ2-2, reads DSGVTQTPKHLITATGQRVTLRCSPRSGDLSVYWYQQSLDQGLQFLIQYYNGEERAKGNILERFSAQQFPDLHSELNLSSLELGDSALYFCASSRGQGFTGELFFGEGSRLTVL.

This sequence joins TRBV9 and TRBJ2-3; D may be TRBD2 (5 bases). Germline assignment: CDR1 SGDLS and CDR2 YYNGEE. V lost 3 bases, J lost 2 bases, and 10 bases lay in between. This CDR3 comprises 14 residues. CDR3 sequence reads: CASSADGNTDTQYF. CDR3 bases: TGTGCCAGCAGCGCGGACGGGAACACAGATACGCAGTATTTT.

The J gene is TRBJ2-1, the V gene TRBV2; 11 positions match TRBD1. This CDR3 has 16 residues. V gave up 5 bases and J gave up 3 bases; unmatched junction bases: 6. Germline CDR1 is SNHLY and CDR2 is FYNNEI. CDR3 protein: CASSWAGTGGYNEQFF. CDR3 coding DNA: TGTGCCAGCAGTTGGGCCGGGACAGGGGGCTACAATGAGCAGTTCTTC.

The table lists this clone with a few counts. V is TRBV11-3 and J is TRBJ2-7; perhaps TRBD1 as D (6 bases). The V end lost 6 bases, the J end lost 0 bases, and 12 bases lay between the germline ends. The CDR3 is made up of 14 amino acids. Germline values: CDR1 SGHNT, CDR2 YENEEA. CDR3 DNA sequence: TGTGCCAGCAGTCGGACAGATAGCTCCTACGAGCAGTACTTC. It encodes CASSRTDSSYEQYF.

The chain employs TRBV7-2 and TRBJ2-3; TRBD1 is a possible D gene (5 bases). CDR1 SGHTA and CDR2 FQGNSA come from the germline V gene. This CDR3 is 16 amino acids long. Trimming left V 5 bases short and J 0 bases short, with 15 bases between. The CDR3 sequence is CASSLALSGSTDTQYF. The CDR3, as DNA: TGTGCCAGCAGCCTCGCGCTCTCAGGGAGCACAGATACGCAGTATTTT.

This chain joins TRBV11-1 and TRBJ2-2; 8 bases match TRBD2. The V gene end was trimmed by 5 bases and the J gene end by 5 bases; junction bases not matched to a gene: 4. Germline CDR1 reads SGHAT; CDR2 reads FQDESV (reference sequence). CDR3 length equals 14 residues. The CDR3 is CASSPRLATGELFF. Here the CDR3 DNA reads TGTGCCAGCAGCCCAAGACTAGCGACCGGGGAGCTGTTTTTT.